Listed here is a single TCR beta chain. This clonotype came up many times. No cognate antigen has been identified for it. Per-base quality was not reported, and no clone a single base away is much larger than it. The library was obtained by 5' RACE. Sequencing was carried out with an Illumina HiSeq 2000. A universal primer binding site was added through template switching, and the final cDNA carried a unique molecular identifier so that TCR cDNA molecules could be counted accurately. Specific primers in the conserved constant-segment region were used to synthesize first-strand cDNA for TCR alpha and beta chains. To control for contamination, every cDNA library was double barcoded, receiving both a SMART-Mk sample barcode and Illumina barcodes. TruSeq adapter sequences, together with Illumina sample barcodes, were added in two successive PCR steps. Sequencing of the TCR alpha and beta cDNA libraries was done on the Illumina HiSeq platform using custom primers. Regarding the original processing steps: MiGEC processed the raw reads to extract unique molecular identifiers, while MiXCR was used to determine the CDR3 positions. Recombination models were inferred per individual with the repgenHMM and IGoR tools using an EM algorithm. The tcR package in R was used for shared clonotype analysis, with sharing normalized by the product of cloneset sizes. Out-of-frame nonproductive sequences were analyzed to study raw recombination free of thymic and clonal selection effects. In-frame beta chains were kept once TCRdb had trimmed the public reads at Q25 with fastp and called clones with MiXCR. Entries that share a CDR3 protein sequence are merged under the most common genes and DNA. The V and J calls were determined by TCRdb, not by the authors. The sample contains under 1 million distinct CDR3 sequences, approximately 13% of them found a single time. Under 2% of the sample is taken by the ten largest.

The CDR3 numbers 14 residues from cysteine through phenylalanine. Only CDR3 DNA remains: 42 bases, in frame from the first base. CDR1 and CDR2 (PRHDT, FYEKMQ) derive from the germline V gene (reference sequence). Deletion took 5 bases off V and 2 bases off J, with a span of 10 bases between the germline ends. These data are taken from a study of identical twins (dated by TCRdb to the mid-2010s). General notes on the study: TCR alpha and beta repertoires from monozygotic twins, unrelated adults of various ages and cord blood were deep-sequenced to test whether fetal clonotypes persist. To rule out contamination, the twin experiments were replicated at different times with different library preparation protocols. General study outcomes and caveats: Conclusions relied on cross-sectional statistical analysis, since the same donors could not be followed over many years. Compared with coincidental sharing between unrelated individuals, an excess of low generation-probability sequences was observed among out-of-frame TCR alpha sequences shared between twins. Invariant T cells such as MAIT and iNKT could partly confound zero-insertion analyses, although diverse VJ usage argued against such confounding for most clonotypes. A weaker excess of twin sharing was found in beta out-of-frame sequences because the signal-to-noise ratio was lowered by fewer shared sequences. Abundant cord blood beta clonotypes carried fewer insertions; young adult naive repertoires showed a weaker similar trend, while memory repertoires showed none. Out-of-frame TCR alpha sharing in monozygotic twins was systematically underestimated by recombination models, whereas sharing between unrelated individuals was in agreement with the recombination models.

Only healthy Caucasian donors were included. The twin cohort consisted of three pairs of female monozygotic twins, all aged about 18 to 30 years. Peripheral blood mononuclear cells were used as the source from which RNA for TCR libraries was isolated. This sample also appeared in a second study, on yellow fever vaccine responses in identical twins. From the second report: The T cell response to vaccination in identical twins was reported by the authors to appear partly convergent and partly personalized. Focusing on identical twins, the study followed the T cell clones that responded to the vaccine, and did so with precision.

The sequence was collected from a young woman in good health. Sequences were obtained from PBMCs. The chain employs TRBV13 and TRBJ2-1; a tentative D match to TRBD2 spans 6 bases. The CDR3 region reads CASSLRTTYNEQFF. The DNA sequence is given as TGTGCCAGCAGCCTACGGACTACCTACAATGAGCAGTTCTTC. Outside the CDR3, residues come from the reference TRBV13 and TRBJ2-1 proteins, so the full variable domain is: AAGVIQSPRHLIKEKRETATLKCYPIPRHDTVYWYQQGPGQDPQFLISFYEKMQSDKGSIPDRFSAQQFSDYHSELNMSSLELGDSALYFCASSLRTTYNEQFFGPGTRLTVL.